This TCR beta chain emerged from a study of radiotherapy plus CTLA-4 blockade in lung cancer. Study-level information: In about 20% of patients, objective responses were seen; 25% to 40% had disease control.

Chemo-refractory metastatic non-small-cell lung cancer patients were treated with focal radiation plus CTLA-4 blockade with ipilimumab. This table comes from immunoSEQ multiplex PCR, and its TCRdb copy is limited to in-frame clones, with some not included. The sample consists of 75,000 to 100,000 clones, 88% of them appearing once. The CDR3 is 19 residues long. CDR1 SGHDT and CDR2 YYEEEE come from the germline V gene. V was trimmed by 4 bases and J by 5 bases, leaving 28 bases between them. The study, taken as a whole, reports: In blood, tumor-derived TCR clones expanded after radiotherapy plus ipilimumab.

To note about this clone: Its specificity is unknown.

Here the sequenced sample was peripheral blood, taken from a patient treated with radiotherapy plus ipilimumab. The receptor comes from a human donor with non-small cell lung cancer that progressed on radiotherapy plus ipilimumab. The rearrangement joins TRBV5-6 to TRBJ2-1, with D perhaps assigned TRBD1 or TRBD2 (8 bases each). CDR3 amino acids: CASSPGAGGGLAAHNEQFF. CDR3 bases: TGTGCCAGCAGCCCCGGGGCAGGGGGCGGACTAGCAGCACACAATGAGCAGTTCTTC.